The source of this TCR beta chain is a study of blood T cell repertoires in COVID-19. Study context: In each case, the material was cDNA or gDNA derived from T cells, B-cell-depleted T cells, or PBMCs.

The CDR3 length is 13 residues. V lost 4 bases to trimming and J lost 10 bases, with 15 bases between them. Germline CDR1 reads SGHDT; CDR2 reads YYEEEE. Sequencing used immunoSEQ multiplex PCR; TCRdb keeps in-frame clones, though not all of them. The table lists about 190,000 clones, 70% to 90% of them singletons. The sample taken for sequencing was peripheral blood. The clonotype was recovered from a woman in her twenties or thirties with acute or convalescent COVID-19. The chain recombines TRBV5-6 with TRBJ2-1; tentative D call: TRBD2 (6 bases). CDR3 in DNA: TGTGCCAGCAGCGAAACCCAGGGAGGAGAGCAGTTCTTC. Encoded protein: CASSETQGGEQFF. Filled out from reference TRBV5-6 and TRBJ2-1, the complete variable domain reads DAGVTQSPTHLIKTRGQQVTLRCSPKSGHDTVSWYQQALGQGPQFIFQYYEEEERQRGNFPDRFSGHQFPNYSSELNVNALLLGDSALYLCASSETQGGEQFFGPGTRLTVL.